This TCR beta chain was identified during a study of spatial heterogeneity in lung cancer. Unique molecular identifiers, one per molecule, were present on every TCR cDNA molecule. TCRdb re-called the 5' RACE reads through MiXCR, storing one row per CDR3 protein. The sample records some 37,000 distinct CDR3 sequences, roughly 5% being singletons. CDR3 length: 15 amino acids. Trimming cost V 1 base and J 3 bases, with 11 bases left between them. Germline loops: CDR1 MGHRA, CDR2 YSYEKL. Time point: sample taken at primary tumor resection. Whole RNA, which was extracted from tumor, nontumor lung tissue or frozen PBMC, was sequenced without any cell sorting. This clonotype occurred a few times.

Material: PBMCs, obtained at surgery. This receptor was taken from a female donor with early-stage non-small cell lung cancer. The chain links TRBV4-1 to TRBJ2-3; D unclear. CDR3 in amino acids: CASSQVQSGTDTQYF. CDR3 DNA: TGCGCCAGCAGCCAAGTCCAGTCCGGGACAGATACGCAGTATTTT.